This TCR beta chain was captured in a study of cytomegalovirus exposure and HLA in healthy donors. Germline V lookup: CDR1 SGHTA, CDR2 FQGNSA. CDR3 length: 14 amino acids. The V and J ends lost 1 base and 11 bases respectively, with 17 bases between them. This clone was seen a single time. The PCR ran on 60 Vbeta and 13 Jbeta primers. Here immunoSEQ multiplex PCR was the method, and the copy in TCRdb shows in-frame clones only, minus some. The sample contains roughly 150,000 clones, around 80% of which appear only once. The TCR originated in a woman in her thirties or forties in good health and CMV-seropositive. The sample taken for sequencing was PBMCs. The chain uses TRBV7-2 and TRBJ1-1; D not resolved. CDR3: CASSLVGSGAEAFF. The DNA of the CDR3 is TGTGCCAGCAGCTTAGTAGGCAGCGGAGCAGAGGCTTTCTTT.